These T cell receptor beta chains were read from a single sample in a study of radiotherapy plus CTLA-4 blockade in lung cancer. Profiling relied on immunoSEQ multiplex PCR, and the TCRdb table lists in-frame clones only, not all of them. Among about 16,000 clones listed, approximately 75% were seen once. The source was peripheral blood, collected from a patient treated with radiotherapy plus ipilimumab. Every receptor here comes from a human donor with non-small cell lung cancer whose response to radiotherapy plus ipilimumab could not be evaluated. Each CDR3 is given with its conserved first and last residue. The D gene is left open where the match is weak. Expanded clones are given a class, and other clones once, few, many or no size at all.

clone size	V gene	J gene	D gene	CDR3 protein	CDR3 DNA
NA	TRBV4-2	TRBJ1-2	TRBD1	CASSQVLGYRGDGYTF	TGTGCCAGCAGCCAAGTCTTGGGGTACAGGGGGGATGGCTACACCTTC
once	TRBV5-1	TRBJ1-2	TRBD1	CASSLGTGGWISYGYTF	TGCGCCAGCAGCTTGGGGACAGGGGGCTGGATAAGCTATGGCTACACCTTC
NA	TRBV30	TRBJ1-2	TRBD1	CALRQGGSNYGYTF	TGTGCCTTAAGACAGGGAGGCTCGAACTATGGCTACACCTTC
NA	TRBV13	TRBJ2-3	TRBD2	CASTSGGRADTQYF	TGTGCCAGCACTAGCGGGGGGAGGGCAGATACGCAGTATTTT
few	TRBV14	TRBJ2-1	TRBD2	CASRSTSGSYNEQFF	TGTGCCAGCAGGTCAACTAGCGGCTCCTACAATGAGCAGTTCTTC
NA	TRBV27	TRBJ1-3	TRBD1	CASSPYFDRESVNTIYF	TGTGCCAGCAGCCCCTACTTCGACAGGGAATCCGTAAACACCATATATTTT
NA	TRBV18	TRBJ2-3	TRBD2	CASSPTAGGDTQYF	TGTGCCAGCTCACCGACGGCGGGGGGAGATACGCAGTATTTT
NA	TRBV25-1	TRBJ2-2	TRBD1	CASSEGTGGYTGELFF	TGTGCCAGCAGTGAGGGGACAGGGGGATACACCGGGGAGCTGTTTTTT
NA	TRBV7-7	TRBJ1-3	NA	CASGPGSSTSGNTIYF	TGTGCTAGCGGTCCCGGGTCTTCGACTTCTGGAAACACCATATATTTT
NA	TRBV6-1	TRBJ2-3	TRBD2	CASSRGGSTDTQYF	TGTGCCAGCAGCCGGGGGGGGAGCACAGATACGCAGTATTTT
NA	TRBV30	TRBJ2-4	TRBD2	CAWMTSGGKPKNIQYF	TGTGCCTGGATGACTAGCGGGGGGAAACCCAAAAACATTCAGTACTTC
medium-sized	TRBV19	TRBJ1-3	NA	CASSIANPGGLSGNTIYF	TGTGCCAGTAGTATAGCAAACCCGGGCGGACTCTCTGGAAACACCATATATTTT
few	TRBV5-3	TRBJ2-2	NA	CARSLAVTGELFF	TGTGCCAGAAGCTTGGCGGTAACCGGGGAGCTGTTTTTT
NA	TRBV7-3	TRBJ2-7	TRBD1	CASSTGADYEQYF	TGTGCCAGCAGCACAGGGGCAGACTACGAGCAGTACTTC
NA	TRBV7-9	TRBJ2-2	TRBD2	CASSPLAVTNTGELFF	TGTGCCAGCAGCCCCCTAGCGGTTACGAACACCGGGGAGCTGTTTTTT
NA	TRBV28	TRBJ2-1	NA	CASTVLSRSDEQFF	TGTGCCAGCACCGTTCTATCGCGAAGCGATGAGCAGTTCTTC
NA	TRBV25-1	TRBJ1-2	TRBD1	CASSQGAGYGYTF	TGTGCCAGCAGTCAGGGGGCGGGCTATGGCTACACCTTC
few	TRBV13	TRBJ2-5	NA	CASSFGQGEETQYF	TGTGCCAGCAGCTTTGGGCAGGGCGAAGAGACCCAGTACTTC
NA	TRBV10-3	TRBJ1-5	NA	CAISDGMGQPQHF	TGTGCCATCAGTGACGGGATGGGCCAGCCCCAGCATTTT
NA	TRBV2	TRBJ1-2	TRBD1	CASSPGQGSYGYTF	TGTGCCAGCAGTCCGGGACAGGGGTCCTATGGCTACACCTTC
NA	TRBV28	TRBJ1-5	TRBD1	CASSFYRGGTNQPQHF	TGTGCCAGCAGTTTCTACAGGGGGGGTACCAATCAGCCCCAGCATTTT
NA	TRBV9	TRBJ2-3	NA	CASSPTELPSDTQYF	TGTGCCAGCAGCCCGACAGAACTCCCTTCAGATACGCAGTATTTT
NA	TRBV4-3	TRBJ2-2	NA	CASSQGAAGELFF	TGCGCCAGCAGCCAGGGGGCCGCCGGGGAGCTGTTTTTT
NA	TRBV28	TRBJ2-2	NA	CASSRGHSNTGELFF	TGTGCCAGCAGTCGAGGACACTCAAACACCGGGGAGCTGTTTTTT
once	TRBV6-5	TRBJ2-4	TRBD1	CASSRDRDGIQYF	TGTGCCAGCAGTCGGGACAGGGATGGCATTCAGTACTTC
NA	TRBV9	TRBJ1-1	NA	CASSVGPHTEAFF	TGTGCCAGCAGCGTAGGGCCTCATACTGAAGCTTTCTTT